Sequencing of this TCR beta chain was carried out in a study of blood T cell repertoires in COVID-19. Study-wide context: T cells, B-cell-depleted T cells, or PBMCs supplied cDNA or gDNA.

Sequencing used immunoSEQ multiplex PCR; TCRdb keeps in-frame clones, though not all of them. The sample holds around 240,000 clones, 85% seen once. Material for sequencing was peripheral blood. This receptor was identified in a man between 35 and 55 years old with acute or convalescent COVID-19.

In DNA form, the CDR3 reads TGTGCCAGTAGTAACTCCGGGACTACGAACACCGGGGAGCTGTTTTTT. Translation gives CASSNSGTTNTGELFF. The chain has TRBV19 and TRBJ2-2, with 7 bases matching TRBD2. The CDR3 covers 16 residues. Germline-derived CDR1 and CDR2 are LNHDA and SQIVND (reference sequence). V dropped 4 bases and J dropped 0; count of bases not matched to a gene: 5.